This T cell receptor beta chain emerged from a study of T cells in Graves' hyperthyroidism and ophthalmopathy. Uncontrolled infection, other autoimmune disease, pregnancy or lactation excluded patients. The source material, RNA transcripts, was used to amplify TCR beta CDR3 regions. The HTBI primer set drove a first-round RT-PCR of the TCR CDR3. TCRdb ran MiXCR on the multiplex PCR reads and lists one entry per CDR3 protein. The data contain hundreds of thousands of distinct CDR3 sequences, around 15% of them seen just once; the ten biggest clones take up under 25%. Germline CDR1 SGHTA, CDR2 FQGTGA. CDR3 length equals 15 residues. The V end lost 5 bases, the J end lost 5 bases, and 17 bases lay between the germline ends.

The chain recombines TRBV7-3 with TRBJ2-3; D is perhaps TRBD1 (6 bases). The TCR originated in a woman in her fifties or sixties with Graves' ophthalmopathy. Sequencing used blood. CDR3 nucleotides: TGTGCCAGCAGCCCCACGTGGACAGTTGGAGATACGCAGTATTTT. Protein sequence: CASSPTWTVGDTQYF.